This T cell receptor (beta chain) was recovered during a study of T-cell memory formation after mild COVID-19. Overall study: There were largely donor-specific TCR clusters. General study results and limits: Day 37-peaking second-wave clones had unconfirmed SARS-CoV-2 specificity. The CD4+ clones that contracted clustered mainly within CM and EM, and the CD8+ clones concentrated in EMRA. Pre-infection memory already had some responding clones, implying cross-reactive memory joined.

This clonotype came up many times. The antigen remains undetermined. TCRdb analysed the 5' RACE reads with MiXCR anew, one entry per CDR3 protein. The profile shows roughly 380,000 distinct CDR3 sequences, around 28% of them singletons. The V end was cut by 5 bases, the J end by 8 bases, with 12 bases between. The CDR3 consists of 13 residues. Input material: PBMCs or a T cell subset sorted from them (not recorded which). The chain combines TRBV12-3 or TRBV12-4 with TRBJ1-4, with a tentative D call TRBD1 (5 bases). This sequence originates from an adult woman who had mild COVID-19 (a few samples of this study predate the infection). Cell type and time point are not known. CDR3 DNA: TGTGCCAGCAGTAGTCAGGGTGCGGAAAAACTGTTTTTT. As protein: CASSSQGAEKLFF.